This TCR beta chain is drawn from a study of neurological immune-mediated disorders. One entry per CDR3 protein, called by TCRdb with MiXCR from the 5' RACE reads. This sample yields 66,000 or so distinct CDR3 sequences, of which roughly 5.6% are seen a single time; approximately 3% belongs to the top ten. The CDR3 loop spans 14 amino acids. Germline values: CDR1 SGHTA, CDR2 FQGNSA. V was cut by 4 bases and J by 10 bases, with 14 bases left in between. On this clonotype: A much larger clone sits a single nucleotide away, making a read error possible.

The receptor was derived from a woman in her twenties or thirties with multiple sclerosis. The chain combines TRBV7-2 with TRBJ1-6; possibly TRBD1 for D (5 bases). Sequencing used PBMCs. The CDR3 region has the DNA TGTGCCAGCAGCTCCTGGGGGACGGGCTCACCCCTCCACTTT. Residues: CASSSWGTGSPLHF. Full variable domain (missing parts from reference TRBV7-2 and TRBJ1-6): GAGVSQSPSNKVTEKGKDVELRCDPISGHTALYWYRQSLGQGLEFLIYFQGNSAPDKSGLPSDRFSAERTGGSVSTLTIQRTQQEDSAVYLCASSSWGTGSPLHFGNGTRLTVT.